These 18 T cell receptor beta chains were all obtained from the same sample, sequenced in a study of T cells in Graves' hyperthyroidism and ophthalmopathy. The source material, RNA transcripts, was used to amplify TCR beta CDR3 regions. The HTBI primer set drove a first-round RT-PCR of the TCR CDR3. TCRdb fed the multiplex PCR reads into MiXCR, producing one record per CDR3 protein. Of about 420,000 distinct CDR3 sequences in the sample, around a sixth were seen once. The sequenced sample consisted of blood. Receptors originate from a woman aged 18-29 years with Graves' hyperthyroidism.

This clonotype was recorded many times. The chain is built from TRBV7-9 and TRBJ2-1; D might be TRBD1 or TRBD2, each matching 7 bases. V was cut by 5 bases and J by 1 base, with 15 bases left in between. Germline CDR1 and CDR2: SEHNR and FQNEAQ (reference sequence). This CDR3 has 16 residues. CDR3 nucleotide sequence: TGTGCCAGCAGCCAGGGGGGGCCCCGGTCCTACAATGAGCAGTTCTTC. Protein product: CASSQGGPRSYNEQFF. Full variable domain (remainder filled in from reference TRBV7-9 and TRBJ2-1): DTGVSQNPRHKITKRGQNVTFRCDPISEHNRLYWYRQTLGQGPEFLTYFQNEAQLEKSRLLSDRFSAERPKGSFSTLEIQRTEQGDSAMYLCASSQGGPRSYNEQFFGPGTRLTVL.

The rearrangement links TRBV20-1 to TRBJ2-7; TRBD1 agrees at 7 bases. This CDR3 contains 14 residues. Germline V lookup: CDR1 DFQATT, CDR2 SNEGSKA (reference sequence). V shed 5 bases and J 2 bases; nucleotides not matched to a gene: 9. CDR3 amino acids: CSAQAGTATYEQYF. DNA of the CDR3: TGCAGTGCTCAAGCCGGGACAGCAACCTACGAGCAGTACTTC.

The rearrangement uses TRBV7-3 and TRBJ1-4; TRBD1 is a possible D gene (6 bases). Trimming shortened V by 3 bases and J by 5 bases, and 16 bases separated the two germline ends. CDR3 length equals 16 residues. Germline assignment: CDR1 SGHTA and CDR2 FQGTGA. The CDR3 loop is CASSLGGKIKNEKLFF. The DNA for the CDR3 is TGTGCCAGCAGCTTGGGGGGCAAGATTAAGAATGAAAAACTGTTTTTT.

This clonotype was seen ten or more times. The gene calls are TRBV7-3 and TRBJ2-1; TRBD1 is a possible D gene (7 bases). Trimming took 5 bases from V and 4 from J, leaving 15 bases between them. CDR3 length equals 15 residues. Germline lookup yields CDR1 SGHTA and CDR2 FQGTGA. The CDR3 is CASSMLRDSYNEQFF. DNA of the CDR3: TGTGCCAGCAGCATGCTGCGGGACAGTTACAATGAGCAGTTCTTC.

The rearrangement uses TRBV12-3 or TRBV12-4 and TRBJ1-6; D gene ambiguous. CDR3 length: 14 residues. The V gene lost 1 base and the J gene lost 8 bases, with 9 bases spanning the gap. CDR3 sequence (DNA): TGTGCCAGCAGTTTAGGACTAAGGGATTCACCCCTCCACTTT. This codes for CASSLGLRDSPLHF.

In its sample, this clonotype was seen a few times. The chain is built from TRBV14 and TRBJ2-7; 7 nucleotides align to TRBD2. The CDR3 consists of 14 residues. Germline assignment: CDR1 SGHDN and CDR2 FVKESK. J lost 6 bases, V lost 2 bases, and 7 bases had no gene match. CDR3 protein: CASSQLRGGAEQYF. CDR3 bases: TGTGCCAGCAGCCAATTGCGGGGAGGGGCCGAGCAGTACTTC.

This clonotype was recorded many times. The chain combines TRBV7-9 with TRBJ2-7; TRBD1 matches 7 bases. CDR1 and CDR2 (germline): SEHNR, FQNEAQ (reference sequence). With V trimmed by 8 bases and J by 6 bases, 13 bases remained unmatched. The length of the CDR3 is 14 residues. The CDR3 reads CASSEGGASGEQYF. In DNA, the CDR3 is TGTGCCAGCTCAGAAGGGGGCGCGTCCGGCGAGCAGTACTTC.

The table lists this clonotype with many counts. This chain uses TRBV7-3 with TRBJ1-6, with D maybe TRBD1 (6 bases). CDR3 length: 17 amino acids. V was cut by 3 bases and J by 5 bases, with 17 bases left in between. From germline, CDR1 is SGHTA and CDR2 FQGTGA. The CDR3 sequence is CASSLDPRSGDNSPLHF. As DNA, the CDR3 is TGTGCCAGCAGCTTGGACCCCCGCTCAGGGGATAATTCACCCCTCCACTTT.

The CDR3 DNA is TGTGCCAGCGGCGGGGGGGTCACTGAAGCTTTCTTT. Protein sequence: CASGGGVTEAFF. The chain combines TRBV6-2 or TRBV6-3 with TRBJ1-1, with D possibly matching TRBD1 (5 bases). CDR1 and CDR2 (germline): MNHEY, SVGEGT. This CDR3 spans 12 amino acids. Trimming shortened V by 8 bases and J by 4 bases, and 11 bases separated the two germline ends.

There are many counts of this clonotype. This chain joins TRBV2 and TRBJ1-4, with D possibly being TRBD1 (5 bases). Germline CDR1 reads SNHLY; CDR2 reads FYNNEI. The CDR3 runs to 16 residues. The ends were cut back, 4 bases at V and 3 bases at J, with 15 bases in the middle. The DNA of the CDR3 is TGTGCCAGCAGTGTGGGGCAGGCTGGGTCTAATGAAAAACTGTTTTTT. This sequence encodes CASSVGQAGSNEKLFF.

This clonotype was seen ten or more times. The CDR3 bases are TGTGCCAGCAGCTTAGACCCGCGGGGGCGGGATACGCAGTATTTT. Translation: CASSLDPRGRDTQYF. The chain employs TRBV11-2 and TRBJ2-3, with D possibly being TRBD2 (7 bases). CDR3 size: 15 residues. Germline loops: CDR1 SGHAT, CDR2 FQNNGV. Trimming removed 0 bases at V and 6 bases at J, with 13 bases between.

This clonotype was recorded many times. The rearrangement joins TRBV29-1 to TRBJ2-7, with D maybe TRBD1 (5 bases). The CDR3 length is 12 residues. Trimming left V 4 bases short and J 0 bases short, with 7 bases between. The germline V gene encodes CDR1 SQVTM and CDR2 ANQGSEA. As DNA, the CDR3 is TGCAGCGTTGGGACACACTCCTACGAGCAGTACTTC. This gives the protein CSVGTHSYEQYF.

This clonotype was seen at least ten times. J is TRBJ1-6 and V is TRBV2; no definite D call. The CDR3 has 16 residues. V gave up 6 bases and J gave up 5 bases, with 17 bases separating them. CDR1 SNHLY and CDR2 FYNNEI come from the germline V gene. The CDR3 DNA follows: TGTGCCAGCAGGATGAACGCGATAAAGGATAATTCACCCCTCCACTTT. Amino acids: CASRMNAIKDNSPLHF.

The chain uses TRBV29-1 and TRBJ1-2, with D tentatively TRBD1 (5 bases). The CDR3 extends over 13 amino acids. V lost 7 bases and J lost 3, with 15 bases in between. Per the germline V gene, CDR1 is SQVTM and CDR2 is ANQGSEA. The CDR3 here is CSATDSTDYGYTF. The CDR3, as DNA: TGCAGCGCCACCGACAGCACCGACTATGGCTACACCTTC.

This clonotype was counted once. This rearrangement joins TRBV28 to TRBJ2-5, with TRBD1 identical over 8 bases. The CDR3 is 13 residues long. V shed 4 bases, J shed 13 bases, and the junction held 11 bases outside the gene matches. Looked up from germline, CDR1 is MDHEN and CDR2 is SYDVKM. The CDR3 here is CASSSPQDRVAYF. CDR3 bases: TGTGCCAGCAGTTCTCCCCAGGACAGGGTGGCGTACTTC.

CDR3 in amino acids: CAISEGAGELFF. CDR3 bases: TGTGCCATCAGTGAGGGGGCCGGGGAGCTGTTTTTT. The V and J genes are TRBV10-3 and TRBJ2-2; D gene uncertain. The CDR3 runs 12 residues. With 2 bases removed from V and 6 bases from J, the gap between germline ends came to 4 bases. Germline CDR1 reads ENHRY; CDR2 reads SYGVKD.

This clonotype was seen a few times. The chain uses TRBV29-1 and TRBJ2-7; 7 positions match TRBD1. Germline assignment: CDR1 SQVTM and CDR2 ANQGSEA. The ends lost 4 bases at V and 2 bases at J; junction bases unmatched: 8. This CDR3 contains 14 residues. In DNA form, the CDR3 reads TGCAGCGTTGCCCAACAGGGGCGAACCTACGAGCAGTACTTC. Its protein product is CSVAQQGRTYEQYF.

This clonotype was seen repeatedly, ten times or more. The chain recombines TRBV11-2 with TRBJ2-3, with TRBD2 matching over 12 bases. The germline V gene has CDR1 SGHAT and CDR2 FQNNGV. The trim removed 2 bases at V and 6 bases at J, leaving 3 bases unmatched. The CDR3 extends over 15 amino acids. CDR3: CASSLLAGGVDTQYF. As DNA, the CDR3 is TGTGCCAGCAGCTTACTAGCGGGAGGGGTGGATACGCAGTATTTT.